Presented here are 24 T cell receptor beta chains from one specimen sequenced in a study of cytomegalovirus exposure and HLA in healthy donors. This table comes from immunoSEQ multiplex PCR, and its TCRdb copy is limited to in-frame clones, with some not included. The repertoire holds about 60,000 clones, with around 96% as singletons. The sample taken for sequencing was PBMCs. The receptors here all came from a woman under 30 in good health and CMV-seronegative.

This chain links TRBV15 with TRBJ1-2, with TRBD1 matching 7 bases. V lost 6 bases and J lost 4; bases outside the gene matches: 5. Per the germline V gene, CDR1 is LNHNV and CDR2 is YYDKDF (reference sequence). The CDR3 spans 13 residues. CDR3 in amino acids: CATRRGLVYGYTF. The CDR3 DNA reads as TGTGCCACCAGGAGGGGGCTCGTCTATGGCTACACCTTC. The full variable domain, in which reference TRBV15 and TRBJ1-2 provide the parts outside the CDR3, is DAMVIQNPRYQVTQFGKPVTLSCSQTLNHNVMYWYQQKSSQAPKLLFHYYDKDFNNEADTPDNFQSRRPNTSFCFLDIRSPGLGDTAMYLCATRRGLVYGYTFGSGTRLTVV.

The V and J genes are TRBV11-1 and TRBJ2-1, with a tentative D call TRBD1 (6 bases). Looked up from germline, CDR1 is SGHAT and CDR2 is FQDESV (reference sequence). The CDR3 totals 12 residues. Trimming took off 5 bases at V and 7 bases at J, with 9 bases between the two ends. The CDR3 DNA reads as TGTGCCAGCAGCATAGACAGGAATGAGCAGTTCTTC. Translated, it gives CASSIDRNEQFF.

The rearrangement joins TRBV29-1 to TRBJ2-1; TRBD2 matches 9 bases. Looked up from germline, CDR1 is SQVTM and CDR2 is ANQGSEA. J lost 0 bases, V lost 7 bases, and 16 bases had no gene match. The CDR3 extends over 18 amino acids. CDR3 DNA: TGCAGCGCCAGGGGGGGCCTAGCGGGGACCTTCTCCTACAATGAGCAGTTCTTC. Residues: CSARGGLAGTFSYNEQFF.

The chain links TRBV6-1 to TRBJ2-7; D may be TRBD2 (7 bases). V lost 4 bases, J lost 3 bases, and 19 bases lay in between. The CDR3 is 16 amino acids. The germline V gene encodes CDR1 MNHNS and CDR2 SASEGT. The CDR3 coding sequence is TGTGCCAGCAGTGTGGTGGGCGGGGGCCACTACTACGAGCAGTACTTC. This encodes CASSVVGGGHYYEQYF.

The rearrangement links TRBV5-1 to TRBJ1-2, with D tentatively TRBD1 (5 bases). Germline values: CDR1 SGHRS, CDR2 YFSETQ. Trimming cost V 2 bases and J 7 bases, with 15 bases left between them. CDR3 length: 14 residues. The CDR3 reads CASSFLAGLGGYTF. The CDR3 bases are TGCGCCAGCAGCTTTTTGGCAGGGTTGGGTGGCTACACCTTC.

The chain joins TRBV25-1 to TRBJ2-7; 7 bases fit TRBD2. Germline loops: CDR1 MGHDK, CDR2 SYGVNS. Trimming cost V 4 bases and J 0 bases; bases outside gene matches: 6. The CDR3 is 15 residues long. In DNA form, the CDR3 reads TGTGCCAGCAGTGGGCTAGCGGAGACCTCCTACGAGCAGTACTTC. Translated: CASSGLAETSYEQYF.

Regarding this clone: Its ends do not fully match the called genes, so a read error is possible. V is TRBV19 and J is TRBJ1-2; a possible D gene is TRBD1 (5 bases). The CDR3 spans 9 residues. CDR1 is LNHDA, CDR2 SQIVND, per germline (reference sequence). The CDR3 region has the DNA TGTGCCAGTAGTAGGGGCAACCCTTTC. Translating gives CASSRGNPF.

The CDR3 DNA reads TGTGCCAGCAGCCTCCGGACAGGGGAGTACACCGGGGAGCTGTTTTTT. This codes for CASSLRTGEYTGELFF. The chain joins TRBV11-2 to TRBJ2-2, with 9 bases fitting TRBD1. From germline, CDR1 is SGHAT and CDR2 FQNNGV. Losses at the gene ends were 5 bases for V and 3 bases for J; bases not matched to a gene: 7. The CDR3 extends over 16 amino acids.

The genes are TRBV11-2 and TRBJ2-7; D is perhaps TRBD1 (6 bases). V was shortened by 1 base and J by 2 bases, with 15 bases between the two germline ends. In germline, CDR1 is SGHAT, CDR2 FQNNGV. CDR3 length: 16 residues. The CDR3 region has the DNA TGTGCCAGCAGCTTAGGGGGACAACCGGGCCCCTACGAGCAGTACTTC. Protein sequence: CASSLGGQPGPYEQYF.

The chain combines TRBV5-6 with TRBJ1-4; 8 bases match TRBD1. The V and J ends lost 4 bases and 7 bases, in that order; junction bases with no gene match: 3. CDR1 is SGHDT, CDR2 YYEEEE, per germline. The CDR3 length is 13 residues. In DNA form, the CDR3 reads TGTGCCAGCAGCCCCGACAGGGGTGAAAAACTGTTTTTT. Encoded protein: CASSPDRGEKLFF. Full variable domain (missing parts from reference TRBV5-6 and TRBJ1-4): DAGVTQSPTHLIKTRGQQVTLRCSPKSGHDTVSWYQQALGQGPQFIFQYYEEEERQRGNFPDRFSGHQFPNYSSELNVNALLLGDSALYLCASSPDRGEKLFFGSGTQLSVL.

The J gene is TRBJ2-2, the V gene TRBV27, with D perhaps TRBD2 (5 bases). Germline V gives CDR1 MNHEY, CDR2 SMNVEV (reference sequence). Trimming took off 0 bases at V and 15 bases at J, with 20 bases between the two ends. The CDR3 is 15 amino acids. Written as DNA, the CDR3 is TGTGCCAGCAGTTTATCGCCCCGTGGCACAACGAGGGTGTTTTTT. Encoded protein: CASSLSPRGTTRVFF.

V gene TRBV7-9 combines with J gene TRBJ2-2; tentative D call: TRBD1 (5 bases). The CDR3 runs to 15 residues. The V gene's germline CDR1 is SEHNR and CDR2 FQNEAQ (reference sequence). Trimming took 2 bases from V and 4 from J, leaving 11 bases between them. The CDR3 nucleotides are TGTGCCAGCAGCTTAATGGGGCTCAGCACCGGGGAGCTGTTTTTT. It translates to CASSLMGLSTGELFF.

CDR3 bases: TGTGCCAGCAGTGACGGACAGGGTCCCACAGATACGCAGTATTTT. It specifies CASSDGQGPTDTQYF. The chain recombines TRBV6-4 with TRBJ2-3; TRBD1 aligns across 8 bases. Trimming at V came to 2 bases and at J to 2 bases, leaving 3 bases not matched to a gene. This CDR3 is built from 15 residues. Germline values: CDR1 MRHNA, CDR2 SNTAGT.

The chain employs TRBV25-1 and TRBJ2-3; 7 bases map to TRBD2. The CDR3 extends over 13 amino acids. Germline V lookup: CDR1 MGHDK, CDR2 SYGVNS. Losses at the gene ends were 1 base for V and 8 bases for J; bases not matched to a gene: 3. The CDR3 here is CASSEWGGPTQYF. CDR3 DNA sequence: TGTGCCAGCAGTGAATGGGGAGGGCCTACGCAGTATTTT. The entire variable domain, with the rest obtained from reference TRBV25-1 and TRBJ2-3, is as follows: EADIYQTPRYLVIGTGKKITLECSQTMGHDKMYWYQQDPGMELHLIHYSYGVNSTEKGDLSSESTVSRIRTEHFPLTLESARPSHTSQYLCASSEWGGPTQYFGPGTRLTVL.

The chain uses TRBV6-5 and TRBJ1-5; D uncertain. The V end was cut by 8 bases, the J end by 3 bases, with 11 bases between. Germline values: CDR1 MNHEY, CDR2 SVGAGI. This CDR3 has 13 amino acids. The CDR3 DNA sequence: TGTGCCAGCGGCGGGCAGTTCAATCAGCCCCAGCATTTT. Residues: CASGGQFNQPQHF.

In this sample, this clone turned up once. V and J are TRBV28 and TRBJ2-3, with 7 bases lining up with TRBD2. CDR3 length equals 14 residues. CDR1 MDHEN and CDR2 SYDVKM come from the germline V gene. Losses at the gene ends were 5 bases for V and 1 base for J; bases not matched to a gene: 3. DNA for the CDR3: TGTGCCAGCAGTCAAAGCGGGGGCACAGATACGCAGTATTTT. It encodes CASSQSGGTDTQYF.

This chain connects TRBV27 to TRBJ2-5; TRBD2 matches at 8 bases. The germline V gene has CDR1 MNHEY and CDR2 SMNVEV (reference sequence). This CDR3 comprises 14 residues. V lost 7 bases, J lost 5 bases, and 9 bases stayed unmatched. The CDR3 DNA reads TGTGCCAGCACCCCCGGTTCGGGGGGGGAGACCCAGTACTTC. This gives the protein CASTPGSGGETQYF.

This clone was detected once. This chain connects TRBV7-2 to TRBJ2-7; TRBD2 matches at 7 bases. This CDR3 has 14 amino acids. Germline CDR1 reads SGHTA; CDR2 reads FQGNSA. The V and J ends lost 0 bases and 2 bases, in that order; junction bases with no gene match: 1. CDR3 loop: CASSLAGGAYEQYF. The CDR3 DNA is TGTGCCAGCAGCTTAGCGGGGGGGGCCTACGAGCAGTACTTC.

V usage is TRBV7-2 and J usage is TRBJ1-4, with D perhaps matching TRBD1 (5 bases). V was pared by 5 bases and J by 7 bases, with 17 bases between. Germline V gene lookup returns CDR1 SGHTA and CDR2 FQGNSA. CDR3 length: 15 amino acids. The CDR3 DNA sequence: TGTGCCAGCAGCCCCGGGGGGGGAGTAGGTGAAAAACTGTTTTTT. Translated, it gives CASSPGGGVGEKLFF.

This clone was seen only once. V is TRBV4-1 and J is TRBJ1-2; no clear D. The CDR3 length is 15 residues. In germline, CDR1 is MGHRA, CDR2 YSYEKL. The V end was cut by 1 base, the J end by 8 bases, with 17 bases between. The CDR3 region is CASSQVLLVSVGYTF. In DNA, the CDR3 is TGCGCCAGCAGCCAAGTGTTATTGGTTAGTGTCGGCTACACCTTC.

The count of this clone is one. J is TRBJ2-4 and V is TRBV28; the match to TRBD2 covers 13 bases. This CDR3 has 17 amino acids. Germline-derived CDR1 and CDR2 are MDHEN and SYDVKM. After removal of 7 bases from V and 0 bases from J, the junction contained 6 bases not matched to a gene. CDR3 DNA sequence: TGTGCCAGCATGGGACTAGCGGGAAGCCTAGCCAAAAACATTCAGTACTTC. Encoded protein: CASMGLAGSLAKNIQYF.

The CDR3 DNA follows: TGCGCCAGCAGCTTGGGCACCGGGACAGGGGGTAGGAATCAGCCCCAGCATTTT. Its protein is CASSLGTGTGGRNQPQHF. This chain uses TRBV5-1 with TRBJ1-5; 11 bases map to TRBD1. Germline-derived CDR1 and CDR2 are SGHRS and YFSETQ. The CDR3 runs 18 residues. V lost 0 bases and J lost 4; bases outside the gene matches: 9.

This chain connects TRBV5-6 to TRBJ2-1, with a tentative D call TRBD1 (5 bases). Deletions cut 2 bases from V and 8 bases from J, with 20 bases between. Germline V gene lookup returns CDR1 SGHDT and CDR2 YYEEEE. This CDR3 contains 16 residues. The CDR3 DNA sequence: TGTGCCAGCAGCTTTCCCCTGGGGTGGGGCCGGGATGAGCAGTTCTTC. It encodes CASSFPLGWGRDEQFF.

This sequence joins TRBV30 and TRBJ2-5; D not certain. CDR1 and CDR2 from the germline V gene are GTSNPN and SVGIG (reference sequence). V lost 1 base and J lost 5, with 17 bases in between. The length of the CDR3 is 15 residues. The CDR3, as DNA: TGTGCCTGGAGTGGGGTAATGGCACCGCGGGAGACCCAGTACTTC. This translates into CAWSGVMAPRETQYF.